This T cell receptor (beta chain) was obtained from a study of neoadjuvant nivolumab and ipilimumab in lung cancer. Points from the study as a whole: Pretherapy blood TCR richness correlated positively with resected tumor richness. TCR richness and clonality were higher in tumors than adjacent uninvolved lung.

The protocol was immunoSEQ multiplex PCR, while the TCRdb copy is restricted to in-frame clones and leaves out a portion. The sample records tens of thousands of clones, about 92% being singletons. In regard to this clone: What it binds is not known.

The sample was peripheral blood, taken after neoadjuvant nivolumab, alone or with ipilimumab, at or shortly before surgery. This receptor was obtained from an adult with non-small cell lung cancer.

CDR3 DNA: TGTGCCAGCTCACCACTACAGCGGGCGCCTCCCTACGAGCAGTACTTC. Translation: CASSPLQRAPPYEQYF. The V call is TRBV18, the J call TRBJ2-7; TRBD2 might be the D (6 bases). The CDR3 length is 16 residues. V was clipped by 1 base and J by 2 bases, with 15 bases between them. Germline CDR1 reads KGHSH; CDR2 reads LQKENI. Looking up the rest from reference TRBV18 and TRBJ2-7 gives the full variable domain: NAGVMQNPRHLVRRRGQEARLRCSPMKGHSHVYWYRQLPEEGLKFMVYLQKENIIDESGMPKERFSAEFPKEGPSILRIQQVVRGDSAAYFCASSPLQRAPPYEQYFGPGTRLTVT.